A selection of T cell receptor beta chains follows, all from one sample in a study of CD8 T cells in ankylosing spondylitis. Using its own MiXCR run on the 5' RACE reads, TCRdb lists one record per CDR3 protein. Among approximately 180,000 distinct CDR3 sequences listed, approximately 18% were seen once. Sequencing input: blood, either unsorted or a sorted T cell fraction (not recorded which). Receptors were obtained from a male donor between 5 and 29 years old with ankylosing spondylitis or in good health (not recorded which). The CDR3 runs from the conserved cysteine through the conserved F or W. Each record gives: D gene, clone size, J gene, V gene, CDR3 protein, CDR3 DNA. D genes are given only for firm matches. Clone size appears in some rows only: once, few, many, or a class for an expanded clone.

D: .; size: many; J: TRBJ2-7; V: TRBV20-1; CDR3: CSARGKVTDFYEQYF; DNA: TGCAGTGCTAGAGGGAAAGTGACAGATTTCTACGAGCAGTACTTC
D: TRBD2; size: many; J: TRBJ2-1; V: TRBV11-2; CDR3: CASSLGLTPPLNEQFF; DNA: TGTGCCAGCAGCTTGGGACTAACCCCCCCTCTCAATGAGCAGTTCTTC
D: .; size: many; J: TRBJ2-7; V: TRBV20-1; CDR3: CSAPSGFYEQYF; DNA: TGCAGTGCCCCCTCTGGGTTTTACGAGCAGTACTTC
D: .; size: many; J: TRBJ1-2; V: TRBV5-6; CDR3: CASSPRLLFYGYTF; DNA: TGTGCCAGCAGCCCCCGACTCCTTTTCTATGGCTACACCTTC
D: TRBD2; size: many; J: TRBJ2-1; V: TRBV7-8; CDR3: CASSRTSGDLGLEQFF; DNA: TGTGCCAGCAGCAGGACTAGCGGGGACCTTGGGTTAGAGCAGTTCTTC
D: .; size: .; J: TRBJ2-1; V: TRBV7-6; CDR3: CASSTRLDGDEQFF; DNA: TGTGCCAGCAGCACACGACTCGACGGGGATGAGCAGTTCTTC
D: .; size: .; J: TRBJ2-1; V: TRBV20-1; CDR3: CSVLPSDSSSYNEQFF; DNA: TGCAGTGTCCTCCCATCGGACAGTAGCTCCTACAATGAGCAGTTCTTC
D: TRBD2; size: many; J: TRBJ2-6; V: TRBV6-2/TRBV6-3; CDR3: CASSYPGGASGANVLTF; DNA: TGTGCCAGCAGTTATCCGGGAGGTGCCTCTGGGGCCAACGTCCTGACTTTC
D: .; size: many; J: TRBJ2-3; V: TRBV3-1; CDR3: CASSQVKDTQYF; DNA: TGTGCCAGCAGCCAAGTAAAGGATACGCAGTATTTT
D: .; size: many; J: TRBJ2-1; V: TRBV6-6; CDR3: CASRSSQQFF; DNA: TGTGCCAGCAGATCCTCCCAGCAGTTCTTC
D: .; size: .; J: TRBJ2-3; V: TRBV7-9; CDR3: CASSSSNADTQYF; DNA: TGTGCCAGCAGCTCCTCTAACGCAGATACGCAGTATTTT
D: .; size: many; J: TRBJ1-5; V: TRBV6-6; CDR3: CASSLYTVMDQPQHF; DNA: TGTGCCAGCAGCCTCTACACTGTCATGGATCAGCCCCAGCATTTT
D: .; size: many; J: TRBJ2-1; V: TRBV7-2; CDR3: CASSRSRDFSYNEQFF; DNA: TGTGCCAGCAGCCGTTCCCGGGACTTCTCCTACAATGAGCAGTTCTTC
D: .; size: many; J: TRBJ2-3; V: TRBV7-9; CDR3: CASSPLLRGGDTQYF; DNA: TGTGCCAGCAGCCCACTCCTCCGGGGAGGAGATACGCAGTATTTT
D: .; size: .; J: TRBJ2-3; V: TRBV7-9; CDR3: CASVWQGKRDTQYF; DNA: TGTGCCAGCGTGTGGCAGGGTAAACGGGATACGCAGTATTTT
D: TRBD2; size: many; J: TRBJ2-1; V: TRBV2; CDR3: CASRASSGKDIEQFF; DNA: TGTGCCAGCAGGGCTTCTAGCGGGAAGGATATTGAGCAGTTCTTC
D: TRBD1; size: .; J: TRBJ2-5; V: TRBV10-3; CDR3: CAISESGQRMYQETQYF; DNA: TGTGCCATCAGTGAGTCGGGACAGAGAATGTACCAAGAGACCCAGTACTTC
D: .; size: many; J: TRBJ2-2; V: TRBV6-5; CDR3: CASSYSMDSNLGELFF; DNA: TGTGCCAGCAGTTACTCCATGGACAGTAACCTCGGGGAGCTGTTTTTT
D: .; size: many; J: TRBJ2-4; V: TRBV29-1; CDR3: CSVEVGRLAKNIQYF; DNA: TGCAGCGTTGAGGTGGGAAGGCTAGCCAAAAACATTCAGTACTTC
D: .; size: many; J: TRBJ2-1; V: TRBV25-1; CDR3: CASRTLDNEQFF; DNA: TGTGCCAGCCGAACCTTGGACAATGAGCAGTTCTTC
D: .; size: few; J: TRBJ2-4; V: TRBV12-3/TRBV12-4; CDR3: CATSLGAKNIQYF; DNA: TGTGCCACCTCCCTGGGTGCCAAAAACATTCAGTACTTC
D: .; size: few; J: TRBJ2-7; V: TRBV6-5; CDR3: CASSYFPDTTYEQYF; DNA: TGTGCCAGCAGTTACTTTCCAGACACAACCTACGAGCAGTACTTC
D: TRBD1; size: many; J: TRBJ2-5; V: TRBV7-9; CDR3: CASSMRQGEWETQYF; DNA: TGTGCCAGCAGCATGAGACAGGGGGAATGGGAGACCCAGTACTTC
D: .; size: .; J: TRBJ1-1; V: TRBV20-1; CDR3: CSARPVPGVRAFF; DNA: TGCAGTGCGCGACCGGTGCCAGGGGTACGCGCTTTCTTT
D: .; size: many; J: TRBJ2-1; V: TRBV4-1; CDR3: CASSQDEAGRNEQFF; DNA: TGCGCCAGCAGCCAAGATGAGGCGGGTCGCAATGAGCAGTTCTTC
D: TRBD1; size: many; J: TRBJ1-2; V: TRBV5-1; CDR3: CASSSGQGDGYTF; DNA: TGCGCCAGCAGCTCCGGACAGGGAGATGGCTACACCTTC
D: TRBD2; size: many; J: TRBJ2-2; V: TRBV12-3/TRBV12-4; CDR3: CASTYRGVDTGELFF; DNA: TGTGCCAGCACCTATCGGGGGGTAGACACCGGGGAGCTGTTTTTT
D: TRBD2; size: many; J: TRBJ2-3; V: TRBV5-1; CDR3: CASSHSGETDTQYF; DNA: TGCGCCAGCAGCCATAGCGGGGAAACAGATACGCAGTATTTT
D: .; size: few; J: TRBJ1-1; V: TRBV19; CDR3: CASSRTRTTTEAFF; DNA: TGTGCCAGTAGTAGAACACGTACCACTACTGAAGCTTTCTTT
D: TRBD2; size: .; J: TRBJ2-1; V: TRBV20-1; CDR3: CSAISGKTIYNEQFF; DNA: TGCAGTGCCATTAGCGGGAAGACTATCTACAATGAGCAGTTCTTC
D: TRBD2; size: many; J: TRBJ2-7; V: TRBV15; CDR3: CATSKLREPSYEQYF; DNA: TGTGCCACCAGCAAATTGCGGGAGCCGTCCTACGAGCAGTACTTC
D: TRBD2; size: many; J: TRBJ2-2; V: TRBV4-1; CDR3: CASSLTSGTGELFF; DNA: TGCGCCAGCAGCCTGACTAGCGGAACCGGGGAGCTGTTTTTT
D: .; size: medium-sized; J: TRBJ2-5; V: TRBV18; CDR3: CASSPLREETQYF; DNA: TGTGCCAGCTCACCTCTGCGGGAAGAGACCCAGTACTTC
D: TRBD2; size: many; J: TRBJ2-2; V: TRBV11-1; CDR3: CASSPGGVSTGELFF; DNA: TGTGCCAGCAGCCCGGGGGGGGTGAGCACCGGGGAGCTGTTTTTT
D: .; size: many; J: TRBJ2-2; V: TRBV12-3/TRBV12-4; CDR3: CASSFTLGELFF; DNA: TGTGCCAGCAGTTTCACCCTCGGGGAGCTGTTTTTT
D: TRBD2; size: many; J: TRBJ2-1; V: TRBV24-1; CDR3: CATSDRLANTYNEQFF; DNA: TGTGCCACCAGTGATCGACTAGCGAACACCTACAATGAGCAGTTCTTC
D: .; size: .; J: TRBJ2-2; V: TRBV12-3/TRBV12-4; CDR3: CAISGDRSSTGELFF; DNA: TGTGCCATCTCAGGGGATCGGTCGAGCACCGGGGAGCTGTTTTTT
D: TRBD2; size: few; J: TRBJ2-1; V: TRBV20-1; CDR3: CSARSGELAGNEQFF; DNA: TGCAGTGCTAGGTCAGGGGAACTAGCGGGTAATGAGCAGTTCTTC
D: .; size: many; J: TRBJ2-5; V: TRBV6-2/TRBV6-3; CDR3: CASRPLGTETQYF; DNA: TGTGCCAGCAGACCCCTTGGAACAGAGACCCAGTACTTC
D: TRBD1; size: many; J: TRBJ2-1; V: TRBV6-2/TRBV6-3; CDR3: CASSQPRVGTVDNEQFF; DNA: TGTGCCAGCAGCCAGCCCCGGGTTGGGACAGTCGACAATGAGCAGTTCTTC
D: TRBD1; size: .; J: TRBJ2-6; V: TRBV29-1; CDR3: CSVARQGQGYSGANVLTF; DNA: TGCAGCGTGGCAAGACAGGGACAGGGATACTCTGGGGCCAACGTCCTGACTTTC
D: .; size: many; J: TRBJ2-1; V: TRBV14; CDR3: CASSLGRFISYNEQFF; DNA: TGTGCCAGCAGCCTAGGAAGGTTTATCTCCTACAATGAGCAGTTCTTC
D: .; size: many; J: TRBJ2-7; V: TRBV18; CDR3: CASSPGTSEQYF; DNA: TGTGCCAGCTCCCCCGGGACGTCCGAGCAGTACTTC
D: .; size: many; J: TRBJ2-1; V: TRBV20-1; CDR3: CSARNYNGNYNEQFF; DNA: TGCAGTGCTCGAAACTATAACGGGAACTACAATGAGCAGTTCTTC